Below are 5 T cell receptor beta chains sequenced from a single sample in a study of blood T cell repertoires in COVID-19. The data were produced by immunoSEQ multiplex PCR, yet TCRdb's version contains in-frame clones alone and is incomplete. The top ten clones hold 3% to 4% of a sample with roughly 220,000 clones, approximately 83% of them seen once. The specimen was PBMCs or T cells enriched from blood (not recorded which). The origin of the receptors is a woman in her 40s with acute COVID-19.

CDR3 amino acids: CASSFGTIYNEQFF. In DNA form, the CDR3 reads TGTGCCAGTAGTTTTGGGACTATCTACAATGAGCAGTTCTTC. V is TRBV19 and J is TRBJ2-1; 7 positions match TRBD2. The CDR3 loop spans 14 amino acids. The V and J ends lost 5 bases and 3 bases, in that order; junction bases with no gene match: 4. Germline CDR1 LNHDA, CDR2 SQIVND (reference sequence). Using reference TRBV19 and TRBJ2-1 for the parts outside the CDR3, the full variable domain is DGGITQSPKYLFRKEGQNVTLSCEQNLNHDAMYWYRQDPGQGLRLIYYSQIVNDFQKGDIAEGYSVSREKKESFPLTVTSAQKNPTAFYLCASSFGTIYNEQFFGPGTRLTVL.

The V and J genes are TRBV5-8 and TRBJ1-2; TRBD1 matches 7 bases. V was pared by 4 bases and J by 8 bases, with 14 bases of the junction left unmatched. CDR1 is SGHTS, CDR2 YDEGEE, per germline. The CDR3 is 15 residues long. In nucleotides, the CDR3 is TGTGCCAGCAGCCGATTACCCGGACAGGCAGGGGGCTACACCTTC. Residues: CASSRLPGQAGGYTF.

The chain is built from TRBV7-9 and TRBJ1-2, with D tentatively TRBD1 (6 bases). CDR3 length: 14 residues. V lost 7 bases and J lost 2, with 14 bases in between. CDR1 and CDR2 (germline): SEHNR, FQNEAQ (reference sequence). CDR3 in DNA: TGTGCCAGCACAGCGATGGGGGCAAACTATGGCTACACCTTC. This sequence encodes CASTAMGANYGYTF. The whole variable domain, filled in from reference TRBV7-9 and TRBJ1-2, reads DTGVSQNPRHKITKRGQNVTFRCDPISEHNRLYWYRQTLGQGPEFLTYFQNEAQLEKSRLLSDRFSAERPKGSFSTLEIQRTEQGDSAMYLCASTAMGANYGYTFGSGTRLTVV.

V gene TRBV2 combines with J gene TRBJ1-1, with 8 bases matching TRBD1. CDR3 size: 16 residues. After removal of 6 bases from V and 0 bases from J, the junction contained 9 bases not matched to a gene. Germline lookup yields CDR1 SNHLY and CDR2 FYNNEI. CDR3 nucleotides: TGTGCCAGCAGCGCCGGGACAGGCTTCATGAACACTGAAGCTTTCTTT. Protein product: CASSAGTGFMNTEAFF. Using reference TRBV2 and TRBJ1-1 for the parts outside the CDR3, the full variable domain is EPEVTQTPSHQVTQMGQEVILRCVPISNHLYFYWYRQILGQKVEFLVSFYNNEISEKSEIFDDQFSVERPDGSNFTLKIRSTKLEDSAMYFCASSAGTGFMNTEAFFGQGTRLTVV.

This chain links TRBV7-3 with TRBJ2-7; D perhaps matches TRBD1 (6 bases). Trimming cost V 1 base and J 0 bases, with 10 bases left between them. There are 15 residues in the CDR3. Looked up from germline, CDR1 is SGHTA and CDR2 is FQGTGA. CDR3 amino acids: CASSLKGQSSYEQYF. The CDR3 bases are TGTGCCAGCAGCTTAAAAGGACAGAGCTCCTACGAGCAGTACTTC.